The T cell receptor (beta chain) under discussion was sequenced for a study of PD-1 blockade in classical Hodgkin lymphoma. Overall study results and limits: Patients newly diagnosed and complete responders had comparable baseline diversity. Newly diagnosed patients reportedly had lower baseline TCR diversity than healthy donors. By C4D1 there was a significant rise in CD4+ TCR diversity but not in CD8+ TCR diversity. Undefined causes, possibly disease activity or prior therapy, underlie the repertoire differences.

Generated by immunoSEQ multiplex PCR, the TCRdb table keeps only in-frame clones and is missing some. The data hold some 100,000 clones, with about 93% observed a single time. This sample's time point: cycle 4 day 1 (C4D1), after 5 to 7 weeks of nivolumab. Brentuximab vedotin exposure varied, and every patient relapsed after autologous stem cell transplantation. Trimming left V 1 base short and J 6 bases short, with 10 bases between. Germline-derived CDR1 and CDR2 are KGHSH and LQKENI. The CDR3 is made up of 13 amino acids. To note about this clone: Its target is unknown.

The material was peripheral blood mononuclear cells (PBMCs), obtained before the fourth cycle of nivolumab. This clonotype was obtained from a human donor with classical Hodgkin lymphoma. V and J are TRBV18 and TRBJ2-7; D is ambiguous. The DNA of the CDR3 is TGTGCCAGCTCACCACTCACCATCGGCGAGCAGTACTTC. Its protein product is CASSPLTIGEQYF.